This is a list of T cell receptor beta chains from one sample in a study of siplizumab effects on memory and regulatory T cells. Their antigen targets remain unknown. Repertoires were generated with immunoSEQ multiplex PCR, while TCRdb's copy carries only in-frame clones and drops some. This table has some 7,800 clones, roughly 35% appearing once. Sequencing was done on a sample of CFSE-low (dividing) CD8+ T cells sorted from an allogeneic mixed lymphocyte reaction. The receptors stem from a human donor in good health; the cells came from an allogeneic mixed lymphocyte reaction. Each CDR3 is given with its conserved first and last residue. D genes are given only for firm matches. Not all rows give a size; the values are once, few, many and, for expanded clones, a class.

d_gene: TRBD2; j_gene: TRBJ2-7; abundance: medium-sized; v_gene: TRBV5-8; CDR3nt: TGTGCCAGCAGCTTGGGGCAGGGGGGACTAGCGTCTTACGAGCAGTACTTC; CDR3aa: CASSLGQGGLASYEQYF
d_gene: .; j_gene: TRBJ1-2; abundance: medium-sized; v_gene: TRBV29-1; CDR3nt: TGCAGCGTTGCGGATTATGGCTACACCTTC; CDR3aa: CSVADYGYTF
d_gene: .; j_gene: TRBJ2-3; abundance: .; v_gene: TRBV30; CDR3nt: TGTGCCTGGAGTGTACTGGCGAGGAGCACAGATACGCAGTATTTT; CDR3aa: CAWSVLARSTDTQYF
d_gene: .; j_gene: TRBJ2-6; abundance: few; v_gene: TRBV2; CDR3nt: TGTGCCAGCAGTGGTGGAGGGCCCTCTGGGGCCAACGTCCTGACTTTC; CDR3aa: CASSGGGPSGANVLTF
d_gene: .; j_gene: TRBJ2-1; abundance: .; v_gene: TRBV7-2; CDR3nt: TGTGCTAGCAGCTTAGAGTCAGAGGGTGAGCAGTTCTTC; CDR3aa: CASSLESEGEQFF
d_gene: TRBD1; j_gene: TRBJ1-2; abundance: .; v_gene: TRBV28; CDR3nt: TGTGCCAGCAGATACCCGGGACAGGGTTATGGCTACACCTTC; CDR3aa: CASRYPGQGYGYTF
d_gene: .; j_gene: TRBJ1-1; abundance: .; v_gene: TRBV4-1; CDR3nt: TGCGCCAGCAGCCCCCTTACAGATTATAGGAACACTGAAGCTTTCTTT; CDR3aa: CASSPLTDYRNTEAFF
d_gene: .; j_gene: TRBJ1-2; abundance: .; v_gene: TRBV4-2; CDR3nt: TGTGCCAGCAGCCAACCAAGGGCTTCGGATGGCTACACCTTC; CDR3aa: CASSQPRASDGYTF
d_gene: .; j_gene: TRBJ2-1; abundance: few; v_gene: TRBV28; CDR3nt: TGTGCCAGCAGTGAGAGGATCGAGTGGTTCTTC; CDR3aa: CASSERIEWFF
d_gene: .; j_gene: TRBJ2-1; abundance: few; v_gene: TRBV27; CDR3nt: TGTGCCAGCAGTTTAACTTTGCGCTCCTACAATGAGCAGTTCTTC; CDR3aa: CASSLTLRSYNEQFF
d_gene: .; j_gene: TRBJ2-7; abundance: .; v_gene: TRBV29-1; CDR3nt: TGCAGCGTTGCAGGGGAATCCTACGAGCAGTACTTC; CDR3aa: CSVAGESYEQYF
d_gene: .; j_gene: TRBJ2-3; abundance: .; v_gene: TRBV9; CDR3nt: TGTGCCAGCAGCGTTGGGGGCACAGATACGCAGTATTTT; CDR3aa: CASSVGGTDTQYF
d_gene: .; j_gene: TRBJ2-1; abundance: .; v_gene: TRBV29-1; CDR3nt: TGCAGCGTTGAGTTGGGAGACGGTTACAATGAGCAGTTCTTC; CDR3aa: CSVELGDGYNEQFF
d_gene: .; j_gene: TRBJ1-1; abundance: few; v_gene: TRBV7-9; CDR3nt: TGTGCCAGCAGCTTAGAGGTGAACACTGAAGCTTTCTTT; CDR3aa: CASSLEVNTEAFF
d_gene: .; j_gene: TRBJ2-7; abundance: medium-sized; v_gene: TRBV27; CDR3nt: TGTGCCAGCAGAGCAGGGCCCTACGAGCAGTACTTC; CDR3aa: CASRAGPYEQYF
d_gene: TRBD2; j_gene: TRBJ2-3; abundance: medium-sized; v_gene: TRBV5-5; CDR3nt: TGTGCCAGCAGCTTGTGGGGGGCGGGAGGAGCAGATACGCAGTATTTT; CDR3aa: CASSLWGAGGADTQYF
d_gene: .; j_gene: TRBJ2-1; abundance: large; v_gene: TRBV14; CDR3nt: TGTGCCAGCAGCGCTCACGGAGCTTTCTCCTACAATGAGCAGTTCTTC; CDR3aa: CASSAHGAFSYNEQFF
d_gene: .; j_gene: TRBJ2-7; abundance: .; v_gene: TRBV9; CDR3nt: TGTGCCAGCAGCGTAGGGGGATTCTCCGAGCAGTACTTC; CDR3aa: CASSVGGFSEQYF
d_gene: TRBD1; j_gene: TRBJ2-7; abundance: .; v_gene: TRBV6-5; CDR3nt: TGTGCCAGCAGTACGGACAGGGGCTCCTACGAGCAGTACTTC; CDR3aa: CASSTDRGSYEQYF
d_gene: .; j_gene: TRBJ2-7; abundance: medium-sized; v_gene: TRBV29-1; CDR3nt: TGCAGCGTTGAGAGCGGCTACGAGCAGTACTTC; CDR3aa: CSVESGYEQYF
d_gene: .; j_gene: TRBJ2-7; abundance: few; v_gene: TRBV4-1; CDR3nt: TGCGCCAGCAGCCAGGCGACGTCCTACGAGCAGTACTTC; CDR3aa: CASSQATSYEQYF
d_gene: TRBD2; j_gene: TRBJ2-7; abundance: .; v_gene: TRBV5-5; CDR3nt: TGTGCCAGCAGCCTTGGGACTAGCGCTAGCTACGAGCAGTACTTC; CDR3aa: CASSLGTSASYEQYF
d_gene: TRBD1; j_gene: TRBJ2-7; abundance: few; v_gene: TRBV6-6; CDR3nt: TGTGCCAGCAGTACGGACAGGGGCTCCTACGAGCAGTACTTC; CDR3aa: CASSTDRGSYEQYF
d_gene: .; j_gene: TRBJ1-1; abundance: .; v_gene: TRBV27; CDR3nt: TGTGCCAGCAGTTTCCGGGGATCGAACACTGAAGCTTTCTTT; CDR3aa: CASSFRGSNTEAFF
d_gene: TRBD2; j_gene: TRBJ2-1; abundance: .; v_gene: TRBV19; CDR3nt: TGTGCCAGTAGTGTTAGCGGGAGGTGGGCGAATGAGCAGTTCTTC; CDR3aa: CASSVSGRWANEQFF
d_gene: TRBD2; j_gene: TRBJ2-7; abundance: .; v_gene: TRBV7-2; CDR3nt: TGTGCCAGCAGCGAGGTCGGCGGGAGCTCCTACGAGCAGTACTTC; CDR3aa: CASSEVGGSSYEQYF
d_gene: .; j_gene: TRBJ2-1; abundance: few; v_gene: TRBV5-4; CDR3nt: TGTGCCAGCAGCTTGGTTGAAAGGGAGCAGTTCTTC; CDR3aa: CASSLVEREQFF
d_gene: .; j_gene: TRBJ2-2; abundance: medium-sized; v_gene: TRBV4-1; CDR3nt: TGCGCCAGCAGCTTGAACCCCGGGGAGCTGTTTTTT; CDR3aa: CASSLNPGELFF
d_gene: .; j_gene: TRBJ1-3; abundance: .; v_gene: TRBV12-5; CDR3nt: TGTGCTAGTGGACTACACACAGACTCTGGAAACACCATATATTTT; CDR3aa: CASGLHTDSGNTIYF
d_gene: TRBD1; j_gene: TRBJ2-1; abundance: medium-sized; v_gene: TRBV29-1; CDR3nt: TGCAGCGTGACAGGGGGCGCGGACAATGAGCAGTTCTTC; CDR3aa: CSVTGGADNEQFF
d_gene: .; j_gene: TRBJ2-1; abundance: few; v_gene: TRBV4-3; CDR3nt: TGCGCCAGCAGCCAAGATCACGTCAGGGGCAATGAGCAGTTCTTC; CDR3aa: CASSQDHVRGNEQFF
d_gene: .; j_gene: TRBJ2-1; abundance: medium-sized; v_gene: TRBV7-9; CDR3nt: TGTGCCAGCGGCCCTCCGACTAGAGATGAGCAGTTCTTC; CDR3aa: CASGPPTRDEQFF
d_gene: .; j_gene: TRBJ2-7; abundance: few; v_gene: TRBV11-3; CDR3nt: TGTGCCAGCAGCCCCGGGTCGGGGACCTACGAGCAGTACTTC; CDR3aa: CASSPGSGTYEQYF
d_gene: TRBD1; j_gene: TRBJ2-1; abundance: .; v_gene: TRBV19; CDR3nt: TGTGCCAGTAGTGTGACAGGGGGCTCCTACAATGAGCAGTTCTTC; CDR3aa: CASSVTGGSYNEQFF
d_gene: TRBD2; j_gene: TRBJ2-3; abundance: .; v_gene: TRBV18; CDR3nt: TGTGCCAGCTCACCGACTAGCGGGAGGGGGAGAGATACGCAGTATTTT; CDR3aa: CASSPTSGRGRDTQYF
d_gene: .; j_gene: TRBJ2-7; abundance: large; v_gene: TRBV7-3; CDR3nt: TGTGCCTCCGCCCCAGAGGCGGGTGGGGAGCAGTACTTC; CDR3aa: CASAPEAGGEQYF
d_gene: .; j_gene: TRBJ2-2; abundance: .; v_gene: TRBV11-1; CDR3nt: TGTGCCAGCAGCTTAGTCTCGAACACCGGGGAGCTGTTTTTT; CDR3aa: CASSLVSNTGELFF
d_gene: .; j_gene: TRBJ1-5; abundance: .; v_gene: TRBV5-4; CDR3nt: TGTGCCAGCAGCCTCCAGGGGTATCAGCCCCAGCATTTT; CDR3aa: CASSLQGYQPQHF
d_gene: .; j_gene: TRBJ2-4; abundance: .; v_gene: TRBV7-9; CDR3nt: TGCGCCAGCAGCCAAGATTCCAGGGCCTCCAAAAACATTCAGTACTTC; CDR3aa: CASSQDSRASKNIQYF
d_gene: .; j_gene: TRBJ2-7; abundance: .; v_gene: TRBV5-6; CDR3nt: TGTGCCAGCAGCTTCGGGACGGGACGCTATCAATACGAGCAGTACTTC; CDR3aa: CASSFGTGRYQYEQYF
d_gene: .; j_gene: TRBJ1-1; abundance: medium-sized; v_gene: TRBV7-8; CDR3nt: TGTGCCAGCAGCCCCCGAGGCCCAAGGGGACACACTGAAGCTTTCTTT; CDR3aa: CASSPRGPRGHTEAFF
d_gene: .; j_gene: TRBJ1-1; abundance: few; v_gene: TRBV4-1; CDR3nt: TGCGCCAGCAGCCAAGATCCAGGGTCCACTGAAGCTTTCTTT; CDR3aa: CASSQDPGSTEAFF
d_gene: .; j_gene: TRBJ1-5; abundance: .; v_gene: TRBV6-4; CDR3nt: TGTGCCAGCACCCGGACAGTTTATAGCAATCAGCCCCAGCATTTT; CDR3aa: CASTRTVYSNQPQHF
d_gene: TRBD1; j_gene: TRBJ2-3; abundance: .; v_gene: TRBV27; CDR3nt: TGTGCCAGCTCCCAAGGGACAGCCCGGGCTAGGGATACGCAGTATTTT; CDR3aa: CASSQGTARARDTQYF
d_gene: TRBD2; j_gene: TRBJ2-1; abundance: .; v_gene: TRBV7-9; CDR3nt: TGTGCCAGCAGCTTAGATCCAGCGGGAGTAGGCTACAATGAGCAGTTCTTC; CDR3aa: CASSLDPAGVGYNEQFF
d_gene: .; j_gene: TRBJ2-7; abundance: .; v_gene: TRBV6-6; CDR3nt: TGTGCCAGCAGTTACGTAGTAGTCTACGAGCAGTACTTC; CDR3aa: CASSYVVVYEQYF
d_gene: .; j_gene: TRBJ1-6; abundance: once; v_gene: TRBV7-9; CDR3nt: TGTGCCAGCAGCTTAGTTGGGCACCAGGGGATCTTCTCACCCCTCCACTTT; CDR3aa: CASSLVGHQGIFSPLHF
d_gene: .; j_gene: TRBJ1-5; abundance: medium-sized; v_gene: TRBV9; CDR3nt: TGTGCCAGCAGCGTAGACTGGGGGAGCAATCAGCCCCAGCATTTT; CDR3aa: CASSVDWGSNQPQHF
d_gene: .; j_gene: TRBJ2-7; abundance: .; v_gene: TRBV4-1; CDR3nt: TGTGCCAGCAGCCAAGATTCCTCTAGCTCCTACGAGCAGTACTTC; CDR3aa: CASSQDSSSSYEQYF